These 8 T cell receptor beta chains came from one sample sequenced in a study of glioma-infiltrating T cells after dendritic cell vaccination. Measured with immunoSEQ multiplex PCR; TCRdb has only the in-frame clones, and not every one. The sample contains roughly 60,000 clones, approximately 80% of which appear only once. Described time point: after dendritic cell vaccination, including at tumor progression/relapse. The sequencing here drew on blood, taken after dendritic cell vaccination. The receptors come from a human donor with glioblastoma.

The V gene is TRBV12-5, the J gene TRBJ2-7, with TRBD1 as a possible D gene (5 bases). The V and J ends lost 6 bases and 4 bases respectively, with 16 bases between them. From germline, CDR1 is LGHNT and CDR2 FRNRAP. CDR3 size: 14 residues. The CDR3 is CASGSPQELYEQYF. DNA of the CDR3: TGTGCTAGTGGCTCCCCACAGGAGCTATACGAGCAGTACTTC.

The V gene is TRBV4-2, the J gene TRBJ1-5, with TRBD1 matching over 10 bases. This CDR3 has 19 residues. Germline-derived CDR1 and CDR2 are LGHNA and YNFKEQ. V shed 0 bases and J 4 bases; nucleotides not matched to a gene: 12. DNA for the CDR3: TGTGCCAGCAGCCAAGAAGGTACTGAACTGGGACAGGGGAATCAGCCCCAGCATTTT. As protein: CASSQEGTELGQGNQPQHF.

This clone was seen once. The CDR3 DNA is TGTGCCATCAGTCCCTCCCCCACTGAAGCTTTCTTT. Translated, it gives CAISPSPTEAFF. The chain carries TRBV10-3 and TRBJ1-1; D remains unclear. V lost 5 bases to trimming and J lost 4 bases, with 8 bases between them. Germline CDR1 is ENHRY and CDR2 is SYGVKD. CDR3 length equals 12 residues.

This chain connects TRBV18 to TRBJ1-1; 8 bases line up with TRBD1. The CDR3 has 15 residues. Germline assignment: CDR1 KGHSH and CDR2 LQKENI. Losses at the gene ends were 2 bases for V and 7 bases for J; bases not matched to a gene: 9. This CDR3 reads CASSPGSGGANEAFF. As DNA, the CDR3 is TGTGCCAGCTCACCAGGTTCAGGGGGCGCGAATGAAGCTTTCTTT.

The genes are TRBV11-1 and TRBJ1-6; weak D call: TRBD1 (5 bases). CDR3 length: 13 amino acids. Trimming pared 3 bases from V and 10 bases from J, leaving 10 bases between. Germline CDR1 SGHAT, CDR2 FQDESV (reference sequence). CDR3: CASSFAGRSPLHF. CDR3 nucleotides: TGTGCCAGCAGCTTCGCAGGGAGGTCACCCCTCCACTTT.

The V gene is TRBV7-2, the J gene TRBJ2-2; D unresolved. Germline CDR1 reads SGHTA; CDR2 reads FQGNSA. This CDR3 contains 15 residues. Trimming left V 4 bases short and J 3 bases short, with 12 bases between. Written as DNA, the CDR3 is TGTGCCAGCAGCTCCGGGTTGGCTCACACCGGGGAGCTGTTTTTT. Amino acids: CASSSGLAHTGELFF.

The V gene is TRBV5-1, the J gene TRBJ2-5; 8 bases are a match to TRBD2. This CDR3 region has 15 residues. V dropped 4 bases and J dropped 1; count of bases not matched to a gene: 6. Germline V gene sequence: CDR1 SGHRS, CDR2 YFSETQ. This chain's CDR3 is CASSRLGTSQETQYF. CDR3 DNA: TGCGCCAGCAGCCGGTTAGGGACTAGCCAAGAGACCCAGTACTTC.

The gene calls are TRBV27 and TRBJ1-2, with 7 positions matching TRBD1. The CDR3 is 16 amino acids. Looked up from germline, CDR1 is MNHEY and CDR2 is SMNVEV (reference sequence). The V segment lost 5 bases and the J segment 4 bases; nucleotides outside the gene matches: 13. The CDR3 spells CASSERSTGWVYGYTF. The CDR3, as DNA: TGTGCCAGCAGTGAAAGATCGACAGGGTGGGTCTATGGCTACACCTTC.